This TCR beta chain was observed in a study of blood T cell repertoires in COVID-19. Background on the study: The United States, Italy and Spain supplied acute and convalescent COVID-19 samples. In each case, the material was cDNA or gDNA derived from T cells, B-cell-depleted T cells, or PBMCs.

As processed by the authors: Nucleated cell number was recorded as an estimate derived from reference gene primer amplification. The protocol was immunoSEQ multiplex PCR, while the TCRdb copy is restricted to in-frame clones and leaves out a portion. The DNA gave D and trimming, while V, J and clone size come from that table. The table includes around 230,000 clones, under 90% detected once. CDR3 length equals 13 residues. Germline loops: CDR1 SGHKS, CDR2 YYEKEE (reference sequence). V was cut by 2 bases and J by 2 bases, with 7 bases left in between. The chain combines TRBV5-5 with TRBJ2-5; D gene ambiguous. The TCR was taken from a man aged 45-60 years with COVID-19, enrolled during active disease. Sample: peripheral blood. Written as DNA, the CDR3 is TGTGCCAGCAGCTTTTCAGATCAAGAGACCCAGTACTTC. The encoded protein is CASSFSDQETQYF.